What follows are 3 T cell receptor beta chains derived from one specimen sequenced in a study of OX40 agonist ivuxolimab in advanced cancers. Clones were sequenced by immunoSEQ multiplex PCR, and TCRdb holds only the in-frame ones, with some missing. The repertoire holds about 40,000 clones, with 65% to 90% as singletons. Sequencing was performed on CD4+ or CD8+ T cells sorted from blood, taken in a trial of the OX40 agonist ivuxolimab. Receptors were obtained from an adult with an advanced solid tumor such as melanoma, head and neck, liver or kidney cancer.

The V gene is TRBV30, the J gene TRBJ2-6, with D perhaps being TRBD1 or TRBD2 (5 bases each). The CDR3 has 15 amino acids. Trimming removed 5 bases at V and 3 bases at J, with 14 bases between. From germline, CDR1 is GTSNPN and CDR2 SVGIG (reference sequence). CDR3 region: CAWGTGDFGANVLTF. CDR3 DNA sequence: TGTGCCTGGGGGACCGGCGATTTTGGGGCCAACGTCCTGACTTTC.

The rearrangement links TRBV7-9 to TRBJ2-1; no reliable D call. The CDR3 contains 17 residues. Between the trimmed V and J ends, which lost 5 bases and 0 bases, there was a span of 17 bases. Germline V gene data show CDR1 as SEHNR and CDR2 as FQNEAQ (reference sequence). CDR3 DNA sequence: TGTGCCAGCAGCCCCCCCCCGAGATCCCGCTCCTACAATGAGCAGTTCTTC. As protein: CASSPPPRSRSYNEQFF.

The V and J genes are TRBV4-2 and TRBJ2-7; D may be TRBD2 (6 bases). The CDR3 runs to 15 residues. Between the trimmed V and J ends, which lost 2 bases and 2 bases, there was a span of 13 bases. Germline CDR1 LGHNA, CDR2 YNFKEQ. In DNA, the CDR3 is TGTGCCAGCAGCCAACCGGGACTTTCAACCTACGAGCAGTACTTC. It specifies CASSQPGLSTYEQYF.